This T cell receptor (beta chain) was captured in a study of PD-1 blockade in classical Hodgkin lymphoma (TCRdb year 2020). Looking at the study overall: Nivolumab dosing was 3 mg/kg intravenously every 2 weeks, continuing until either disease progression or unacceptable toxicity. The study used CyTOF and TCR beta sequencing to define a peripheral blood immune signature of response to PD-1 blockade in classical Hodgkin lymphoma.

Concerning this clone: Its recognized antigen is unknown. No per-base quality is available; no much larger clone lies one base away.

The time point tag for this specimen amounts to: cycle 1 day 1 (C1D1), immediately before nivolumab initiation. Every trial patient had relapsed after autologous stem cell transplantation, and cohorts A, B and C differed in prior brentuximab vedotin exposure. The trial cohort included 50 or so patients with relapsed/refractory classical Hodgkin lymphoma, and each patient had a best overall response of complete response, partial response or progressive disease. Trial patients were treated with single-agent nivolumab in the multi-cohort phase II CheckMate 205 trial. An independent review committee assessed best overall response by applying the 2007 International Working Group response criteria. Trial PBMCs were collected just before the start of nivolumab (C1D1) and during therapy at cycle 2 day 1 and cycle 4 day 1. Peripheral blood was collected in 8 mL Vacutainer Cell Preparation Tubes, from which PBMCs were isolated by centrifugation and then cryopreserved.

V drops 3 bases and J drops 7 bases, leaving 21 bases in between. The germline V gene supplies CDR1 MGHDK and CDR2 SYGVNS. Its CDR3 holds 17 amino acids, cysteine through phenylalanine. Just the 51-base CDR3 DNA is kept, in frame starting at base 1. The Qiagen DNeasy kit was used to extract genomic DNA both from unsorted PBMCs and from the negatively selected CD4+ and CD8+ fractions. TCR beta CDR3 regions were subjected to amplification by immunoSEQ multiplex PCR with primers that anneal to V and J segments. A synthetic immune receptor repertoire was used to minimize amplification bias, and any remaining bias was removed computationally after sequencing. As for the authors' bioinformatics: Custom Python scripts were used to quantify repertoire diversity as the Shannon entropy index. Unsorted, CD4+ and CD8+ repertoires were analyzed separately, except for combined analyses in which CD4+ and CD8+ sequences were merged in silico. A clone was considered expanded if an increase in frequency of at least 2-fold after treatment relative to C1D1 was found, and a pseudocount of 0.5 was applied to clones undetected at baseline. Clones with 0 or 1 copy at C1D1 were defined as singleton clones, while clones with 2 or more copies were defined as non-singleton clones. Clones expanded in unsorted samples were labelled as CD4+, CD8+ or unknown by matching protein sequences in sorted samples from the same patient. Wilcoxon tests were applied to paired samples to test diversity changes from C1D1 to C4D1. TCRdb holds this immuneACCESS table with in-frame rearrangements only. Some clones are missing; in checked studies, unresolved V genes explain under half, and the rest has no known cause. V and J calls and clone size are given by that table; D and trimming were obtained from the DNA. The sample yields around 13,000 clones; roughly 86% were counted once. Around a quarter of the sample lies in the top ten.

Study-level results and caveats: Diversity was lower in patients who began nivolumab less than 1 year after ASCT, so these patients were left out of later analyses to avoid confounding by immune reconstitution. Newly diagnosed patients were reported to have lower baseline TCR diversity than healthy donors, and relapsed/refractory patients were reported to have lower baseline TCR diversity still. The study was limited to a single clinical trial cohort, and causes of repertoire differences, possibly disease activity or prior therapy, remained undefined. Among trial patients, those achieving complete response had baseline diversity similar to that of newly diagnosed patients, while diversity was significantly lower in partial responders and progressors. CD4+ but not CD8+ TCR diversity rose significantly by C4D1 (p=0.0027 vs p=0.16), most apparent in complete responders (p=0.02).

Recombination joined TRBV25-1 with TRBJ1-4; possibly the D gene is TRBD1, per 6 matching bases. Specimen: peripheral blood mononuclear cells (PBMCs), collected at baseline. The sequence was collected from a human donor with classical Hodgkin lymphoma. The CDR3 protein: CASSELEEGEGGEKLFF. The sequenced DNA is TGTGCCAGCAGTGAGCTCGAGGAGGGGGAGGGCGGTGAAAAACTGTTTTTT.